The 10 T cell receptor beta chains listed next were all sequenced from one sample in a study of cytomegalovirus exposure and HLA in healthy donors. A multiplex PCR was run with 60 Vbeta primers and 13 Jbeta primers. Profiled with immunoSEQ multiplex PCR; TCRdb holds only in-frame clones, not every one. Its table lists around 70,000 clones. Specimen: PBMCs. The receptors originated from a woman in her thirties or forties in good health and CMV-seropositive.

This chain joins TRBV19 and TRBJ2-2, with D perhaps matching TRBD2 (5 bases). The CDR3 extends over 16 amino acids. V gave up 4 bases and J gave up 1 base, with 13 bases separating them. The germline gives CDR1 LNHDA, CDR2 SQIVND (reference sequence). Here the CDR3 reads CASSTGSVGNTGELFF. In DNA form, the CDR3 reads TGTGCCAGTAGTACCGGTAGCGTCGGGAACACCGGGGAGCTGTTTTTT.

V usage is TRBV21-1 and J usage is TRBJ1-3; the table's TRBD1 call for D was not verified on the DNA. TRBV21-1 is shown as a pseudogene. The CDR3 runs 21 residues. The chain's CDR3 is CASTNSNRGPLYMSSGNTIYF. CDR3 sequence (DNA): TGTGCCAGCACCAACTCCAACAGGGGCCCCTTATACATGAGCTCTGGAAACACCATATATTTT.

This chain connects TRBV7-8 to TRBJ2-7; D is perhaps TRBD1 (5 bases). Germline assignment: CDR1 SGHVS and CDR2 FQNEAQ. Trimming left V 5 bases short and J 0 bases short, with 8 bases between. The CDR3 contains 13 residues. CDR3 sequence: CASSLRDSYEQYF. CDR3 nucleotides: TGTGCCAGCAGCCTCAGGGACTCCTACGAGCAGTACTTC.

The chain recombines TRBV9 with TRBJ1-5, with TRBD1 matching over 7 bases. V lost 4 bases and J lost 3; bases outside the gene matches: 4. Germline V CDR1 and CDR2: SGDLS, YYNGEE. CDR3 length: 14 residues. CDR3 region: CASSLGQINQPQHF. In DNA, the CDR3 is TGTGCCAGCAGCTTGGGACAGATCAATCAGCCCCAGCATTTT. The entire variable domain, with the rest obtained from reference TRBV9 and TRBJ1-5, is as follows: DSGVTQTPKHLITATGQRVTLRCSPRSGDLSVYWYQQSLDQGLQFLIQYYNGEERAKGNILERFSAQQFPDLHSELNLSSLELGDSALYFCASSLGQINQPQHFGDGTRLSIL.

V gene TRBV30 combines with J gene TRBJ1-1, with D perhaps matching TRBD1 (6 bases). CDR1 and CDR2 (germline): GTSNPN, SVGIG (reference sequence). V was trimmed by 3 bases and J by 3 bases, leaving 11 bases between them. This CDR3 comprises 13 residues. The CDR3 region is CAWREYRDTEAFF. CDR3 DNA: TGTGCCTGGAGAGAGTACAGGGACACTGAAGCTTTCTTT.

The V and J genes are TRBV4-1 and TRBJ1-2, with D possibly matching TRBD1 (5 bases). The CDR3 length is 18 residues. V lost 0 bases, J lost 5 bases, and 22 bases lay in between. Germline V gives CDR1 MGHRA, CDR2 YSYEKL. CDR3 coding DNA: TGCGCCAGCAGCCAAGATTTGGGGCAGGCCTACGACGGGTATGGCTACACCTTC. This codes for CASSQDLGQAYDGYGYTF.

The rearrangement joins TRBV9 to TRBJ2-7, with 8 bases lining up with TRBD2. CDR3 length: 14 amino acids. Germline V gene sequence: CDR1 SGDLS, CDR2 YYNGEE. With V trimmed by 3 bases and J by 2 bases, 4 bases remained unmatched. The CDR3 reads CASSGDGRAYEQYF. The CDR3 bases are TGTGCCAGCAGCGGGGACGGGAGGGCCTACGAGCAGTACTTC.

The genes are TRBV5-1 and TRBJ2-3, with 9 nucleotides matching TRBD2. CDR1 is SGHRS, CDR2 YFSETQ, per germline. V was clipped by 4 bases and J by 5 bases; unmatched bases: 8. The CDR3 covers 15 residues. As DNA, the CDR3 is TGCGCCAGCAGCAGGATAGCGGGAGCTCAAGATACGCAGTATTTT. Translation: CASSRIAGAQDTQYF.

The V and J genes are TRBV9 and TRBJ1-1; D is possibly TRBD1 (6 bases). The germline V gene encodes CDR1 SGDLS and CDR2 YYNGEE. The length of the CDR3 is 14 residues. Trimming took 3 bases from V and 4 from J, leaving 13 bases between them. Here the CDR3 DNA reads TGTGCCAGCAGCGATCCCGGGGGGGCCACTGAAGCTTTCTTT. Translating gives CASSDPGGATEAFF.

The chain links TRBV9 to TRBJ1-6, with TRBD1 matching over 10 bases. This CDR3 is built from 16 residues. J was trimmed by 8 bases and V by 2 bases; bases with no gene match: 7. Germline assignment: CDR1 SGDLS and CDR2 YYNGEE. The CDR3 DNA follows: TGTGCCAGCAGCGTGGAGACAGGGGGCTCGTATTCACCCCTCCACTTT. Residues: CASSVETGGSYSPLHF.